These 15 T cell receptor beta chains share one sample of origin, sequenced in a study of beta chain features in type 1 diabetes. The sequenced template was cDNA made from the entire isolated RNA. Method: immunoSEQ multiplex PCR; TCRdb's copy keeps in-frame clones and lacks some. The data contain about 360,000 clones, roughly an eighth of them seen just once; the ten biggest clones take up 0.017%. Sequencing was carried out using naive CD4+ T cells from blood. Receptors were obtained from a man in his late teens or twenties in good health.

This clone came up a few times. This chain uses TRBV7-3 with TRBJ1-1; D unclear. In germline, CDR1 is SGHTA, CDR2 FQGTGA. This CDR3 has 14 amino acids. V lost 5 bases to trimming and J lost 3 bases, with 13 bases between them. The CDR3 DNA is TGTGCCAGCAGCGCGGCCCACCGAGACACTGAAGCTTTCTTT. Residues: CASSAAHRDTEAFF.

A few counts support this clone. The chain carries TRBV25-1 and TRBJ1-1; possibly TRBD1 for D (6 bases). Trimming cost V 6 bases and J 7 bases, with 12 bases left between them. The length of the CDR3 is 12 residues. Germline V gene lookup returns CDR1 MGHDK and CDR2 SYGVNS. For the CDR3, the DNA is TGTGCCAGCAGCACAGGGAATCGTGAAGCTTTCTTT. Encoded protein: CASSTGNREAFF.

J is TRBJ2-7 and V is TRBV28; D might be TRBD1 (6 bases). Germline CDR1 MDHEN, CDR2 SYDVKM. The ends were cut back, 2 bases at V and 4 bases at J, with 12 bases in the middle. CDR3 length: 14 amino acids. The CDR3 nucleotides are TGTGCCAGCAGTTTAAGTTCAGGGGTTTACGAGCAGTACTTC. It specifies CASSLSSGVYEQYF. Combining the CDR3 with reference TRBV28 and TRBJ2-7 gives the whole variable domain DVKVTQSSRYLVKRTGEKVFLECVQDMDHENMFWYRQDPGLGLRLIYFSYDVKMKEKGDIPEGYSVSREKKERFSLILESASTNQTSMYLCASSLSSGVYEQYFGPGTRLTVT.

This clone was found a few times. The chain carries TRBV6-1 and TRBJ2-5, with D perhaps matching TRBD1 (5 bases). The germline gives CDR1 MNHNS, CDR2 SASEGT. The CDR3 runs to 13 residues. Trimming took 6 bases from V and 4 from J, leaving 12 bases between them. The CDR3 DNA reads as TGTGCCAGCAGCCCCAGGGCTTCAGAGACCCAGTACTTC. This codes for CASSPRASETQYF.

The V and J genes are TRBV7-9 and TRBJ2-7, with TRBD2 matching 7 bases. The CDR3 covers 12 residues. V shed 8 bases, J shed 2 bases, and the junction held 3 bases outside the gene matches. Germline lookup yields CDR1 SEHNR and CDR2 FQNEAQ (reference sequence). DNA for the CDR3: TGTGCCAGCGGGGGGGGTACCTACGAGCAGTACTTC. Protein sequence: CASGGGTYEQYF.

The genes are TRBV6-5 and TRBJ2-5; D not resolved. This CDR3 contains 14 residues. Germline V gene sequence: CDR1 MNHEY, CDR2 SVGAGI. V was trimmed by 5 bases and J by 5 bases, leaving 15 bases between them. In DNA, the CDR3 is TGTGCCAGCAGTACCTCAGCAACCGGGGAGACCCAGTACTTC. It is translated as CASSTSATGETQYF.

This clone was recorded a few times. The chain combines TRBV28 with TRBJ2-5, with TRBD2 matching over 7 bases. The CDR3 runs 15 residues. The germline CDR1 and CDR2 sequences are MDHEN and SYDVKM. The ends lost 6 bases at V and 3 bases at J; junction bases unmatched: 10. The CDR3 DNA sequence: TGTGCCAGCAGCTCCTCGCGGGGGAGTGAAGAGACCCAGTACTTC. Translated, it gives CASSSSRGSEETQYF. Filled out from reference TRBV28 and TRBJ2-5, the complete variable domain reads DVKVTQSSRYLVKRTGEKVFLECVQDMDHENMFWYRQDPGLGLRLIYFSYDVKMKEKGDIPEGYSVSREKKERFSLILESASTNQTSMYLCASSSSRGSEETQYFGPGTRLLVL.

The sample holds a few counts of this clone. The CDR3 reads CASHTDRSNTGELFF. DNA of the CDR3: TGTGCCAGCCACACCGACAGGTCGAACACCGGGGAGCTGTTTTTT. This rearrangement joins TRBV9 to TRBJ2-2, with D tentatively TRBD1 (6 bases). The CDR3 sequence is 15 residues long. Germline V CDR1 and CDR2: SGDLS, YYNGEE. V dropped 7 bases and J dropped 0 bases, with 13 bases sitting between them. Together with reference TRBV9 and TRBJ2-2, the CDR3 gives the full variable domain: DSGVTQTPKHLITATGQRVTLRCSPRSGDLSVYWYQQSLDQGLQFLIQYYNGEERAKGNILERFSAQQFPDLHSELNLSSLELGDSALYFCASHTDRSNTGELFFGEGSRLTVL.

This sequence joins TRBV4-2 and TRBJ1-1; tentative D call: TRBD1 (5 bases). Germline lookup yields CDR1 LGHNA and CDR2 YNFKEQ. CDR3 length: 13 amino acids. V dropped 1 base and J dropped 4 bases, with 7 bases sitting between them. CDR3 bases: TGTGCCAGCAGCCAAGGAAGGGGCACTGAAGCTTTCTTT. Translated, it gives CASSQGRGTEAFF.

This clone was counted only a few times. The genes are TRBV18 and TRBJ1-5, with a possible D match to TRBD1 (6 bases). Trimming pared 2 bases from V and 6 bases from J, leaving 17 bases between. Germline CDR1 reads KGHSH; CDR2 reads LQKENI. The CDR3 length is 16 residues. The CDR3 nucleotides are TGTGCCAGCTCACCAGCAGGGGTTTGGTTTGGTCAGCCCCAGCATTTT. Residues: CASSPAGVWFGQPQHF. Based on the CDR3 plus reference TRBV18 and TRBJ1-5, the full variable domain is NAGVMQNPRHLVRRRGQEARLRCSPMKGHSHVYWYRQLPEEGLKFMVYLQKENIIDESGMPKERFSAEFPKEGPSILRIQQVVRGDSAAYFCASSPAGVWFGQPQHFGDGTRLSIL.

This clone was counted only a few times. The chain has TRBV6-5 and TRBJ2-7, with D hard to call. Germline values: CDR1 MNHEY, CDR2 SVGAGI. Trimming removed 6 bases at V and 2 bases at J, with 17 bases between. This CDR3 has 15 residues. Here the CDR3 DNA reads TGTGCCAGCAGACAGACCGGATCGAACCCCTACGAGCAGTACTTC. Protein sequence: CASRQTGSNPYEQYF.

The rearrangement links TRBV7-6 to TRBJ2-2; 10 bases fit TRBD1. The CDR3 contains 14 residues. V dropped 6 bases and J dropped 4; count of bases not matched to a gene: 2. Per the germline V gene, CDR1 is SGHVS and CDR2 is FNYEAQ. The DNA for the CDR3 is TGTGCCAGCAGTAGGACAGGGGGCACCGGGGAGCTGTTTTTT. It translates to CASSRTGGTGELFF.

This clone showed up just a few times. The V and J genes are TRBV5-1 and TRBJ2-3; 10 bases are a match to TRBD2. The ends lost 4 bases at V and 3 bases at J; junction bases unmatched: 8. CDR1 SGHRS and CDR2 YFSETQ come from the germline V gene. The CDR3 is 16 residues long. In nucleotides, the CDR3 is TGCGCCAGCAGCCTAGGGACTAGCGTACTAACAGATACGCAGTATTTT. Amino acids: CASSLGTSVLTDTQYF.

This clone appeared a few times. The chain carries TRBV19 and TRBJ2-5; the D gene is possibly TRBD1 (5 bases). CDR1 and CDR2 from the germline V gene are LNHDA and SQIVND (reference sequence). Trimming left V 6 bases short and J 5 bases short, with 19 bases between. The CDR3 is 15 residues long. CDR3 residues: CASRATSLPGETQYF. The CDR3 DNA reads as TGTGCCAGTAGGGCGACATCCCTGCCAGGGGAGACCCAGTACTTC.

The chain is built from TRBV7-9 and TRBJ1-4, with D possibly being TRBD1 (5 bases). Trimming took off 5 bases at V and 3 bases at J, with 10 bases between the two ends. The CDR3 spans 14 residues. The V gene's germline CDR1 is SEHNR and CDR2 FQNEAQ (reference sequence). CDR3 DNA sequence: TGTGCCAGCAGCCCGGGACTTTCTAATGAAAAACTGTTTTTT. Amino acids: CASSPGLSNEKLFF.